The 10 T cell receptor beta chains given below trace back to one sample, sequenced in a study of CD8 T cells in Susac syndrome. RNA was extracted with the RNeasy kit, and a quantity of about 0.45 to 1 ug was reverse transcribed using random hexamers. TCRdb called the immunoSEQ multiplex PCR reads again in MiXCR, with one record for every CDR3 protein. This sample has over 130,000 distinct CDR3 sequences, with roughly 94% found just once. The sample consisted of CD4+ T cells from PBMCs. Every receptor here comes from a human donor with Susac syndrome.

The chain has TRBV27 and TRBJ1-2; D perhaps matches TRBD1 (6 bases). The CDR3 is 14 amino acids. Germline V gene data show CDR1 as MNHEY and CDR2 as SMNVEV (reference sequence). Trimming stripped 6 bases from V and 11 bases from J, with 22 bases between. The CDR3 DNA follows: TGTGCCAGCAGCCTGGTTGAGGGGGGAGTATGGTACACCTTC. It encodes CASSLVEGGVWYTF.

The gene calls are TRBV9 and TRBJ2-1, with 12 bases identical to TRBD2. Germline V gives CDR1 SGDLS, CDR2 YYNGEE. V gave up 4 bases and J gave up 8 bases; unmatched junction bases: 10. The CDR3 spans 16 residues. As DNA, the CDR3 is TGTGCCAGCAGCCTAATGACTAGCGGGAGTGGCGATGAGCAGTTCTTC. Its translation is CASSLMTSGSGDEQFF.

This clonotype was counted once. The chain recombines TRBV30 with TRBJ2-7; 9 positions match TRBD1. The junction had 4 bases not matched to a gene; V was cut back by 2 bases and J by 2 bases. Germline loops: CDR1 GTSNPN, CDR2 SVGIG (reference sequence). The CDR3 is 14 amino acids. In nucleotides, the CDR3 is TGTGCCTGGAGTCGGGGGACAGGGACCTACGAGCAGTACTTC. It is translated as CAWSRGTGTYEQYF.

The gene calls are TRBV7-2 and TRBJ1-2; D is uncertain. Trimming left V 1 base short and J 10 bases short, with 13 bases between. The CDR3 has 13 residues. The germline V gene has CDR1 SGHTA and CDR2 FQGNSA. This CDR3 reads CASSLGTAEPYTF. The CDR3 DNA sequence: TGTGCCAGCAGCTTAGGGACGGCTGAACCCTACACCTTC.

Only a few counts were recorded for this clonotype. The chain is built from TRBV9 and TRBJ1-1; no firm D call. This CDR3 spans 13 amino acids. Trimming shortened V by 2 bases and J by 1 base, and 6 bases separated the two germline ends. Germline CDR1 and CDR2: SGDLS and YYNGEE. CDR3 sequence (DNA): TGTGCCAGCAGCGTTGGGCGGAACACTGAAGCTTTCTTT. This encodes CASSVGRNTEAFF.

This clonotype was counted a single time. The V call is TRBV5-1, the J call TRBJ1-6; weak D call: TRBD1 (6 bases). The CDR3 runs 13 residues. Germline values: CDR1 SGHRS, CDR2 YFSETQ. The V end was cut by 0 bases, the J end by 10 bases, with 8 bases between. DNA for the CDR3: TGCGCCAGCAGCTTGGCAGGGGTCTCACCCCTCCACTTT. It encodes CASSLAGVSPLHF.

The chain recombines TRBV5-1 with TRBJ2-5; D tentatively fits TRBD1 or TRBD2 (5 bases each). Trimming shortened V by 6 bases and J by 2 bases, and 11 bases separated the two germline ends. Germline assignment: CDR1 SGHRS and CDR2 YFSETQ. The CDR3 is 13 amino acids. The CDR3 sequence is CASTGTDQETQYF. Here the CDR3 DNA reads TGCGCCAGCACCGGGACGGATCAAGAGACCCAGTACTTC. The complete variable domain, with remaining parts taken from reference TRBV5-1 and TRBJ2-5, reads KAGVTQTPRYLIKTRGQQVTLSCSPISGHRSVSWYQQTPGQGLQFLFEYFSETQRNKGNFPGRFSGRQFSNSRSEMNVSTLELGDSALYLCASTGTDQETQYFGPGTRLLVL.

The chain uses TRBV2 and TRBJ2-5, with a tentative D call TRBD1 (5 bases). This CDR3 has 13 amino acids. Trimming shortened V by 4 bases and J by 5 bases, and 11 bases separated the two germline ends. CDR1 and CDR2 (germline): SNHLY, FYNNEI. The CDR3 nucleotides are TGTGCCAGCAGTGGTCGTCAGGGCGAGACCCAGTACTTC. It is translated as CASSGRQGETQYF.

This rearrangement joins TRBV6-6 to TRBJ2-2; D may correspond to TRBD1 or TRBD2 (6 bases each). Germline V CDR1 and CDR2: MNHNY, SVGAGI (reference sequence). The CDR3 has 13 amino acids. Trimming removed 10 bases from V and 3 bases from J, with 12 bases in between. The chain's CDR3 is CAISRGDTGELFF. DNA of the CDR3: TGTGCCATCTCTAGGGGGGACACCGGGGAGCTGTTTTTT.

The chain has TRBV29-1 and TRBJ2-3; tentatively, D is TRBD1 (7 bases). The V end lost 5 bases, the J end lost 3 bases, and 18 bases lay between the germline ends. CDR3 length equals 15 residues. Per the germline V gene, CDR1 is SQVTM and CDR2 is ANQGSEA. CDR3 in amino acids: CSVPLQGRKTDTQYF. CDR3 nucleotides: TGCAGCGTTCCTCTACAGGGGAGGAAAACAGATACGCAGTATTTT.